A single T cell receptor (beta chain) is shown here with its context. What it binds is not known. The source of the sample is a study of cytomegalovirus exposure and HLA in healthy donors. Findings and limits, study-wide: The CMV antigen specificity of a few CMV-associated chains was confirmed through in vitro analysis.

Both 60 Vbeta primers and 13 Jbeta primers went into the PCR. TCRdb keeps only in-frame clones here, not all; method: immunoSEQ multiplex PCR. The table records about 130,000 clones, 65% to 85% of them present only once. CDR3 length: 13 amino acids. Germline V gives CDR1 WNHNN, CDR2 SYGVQD (reference sequence). The V call is TRBV10-1, the J call TRBJ2-5, with a possible D match to TRBD2 (6 bases). The DNA end is more similar to TRBJ2-7, so the J call may be wrong. The TCR originated in a man between 50 and 59 years old in good health and CMV-seronegative. The sequenced sample consisted of PBMCs. CDR3: CASSDPGVGEQYF. The CDR3 DNA reads TGCGCCAGCAGTGATCCGGGAGTCGGCGAGCAGTACTTC.